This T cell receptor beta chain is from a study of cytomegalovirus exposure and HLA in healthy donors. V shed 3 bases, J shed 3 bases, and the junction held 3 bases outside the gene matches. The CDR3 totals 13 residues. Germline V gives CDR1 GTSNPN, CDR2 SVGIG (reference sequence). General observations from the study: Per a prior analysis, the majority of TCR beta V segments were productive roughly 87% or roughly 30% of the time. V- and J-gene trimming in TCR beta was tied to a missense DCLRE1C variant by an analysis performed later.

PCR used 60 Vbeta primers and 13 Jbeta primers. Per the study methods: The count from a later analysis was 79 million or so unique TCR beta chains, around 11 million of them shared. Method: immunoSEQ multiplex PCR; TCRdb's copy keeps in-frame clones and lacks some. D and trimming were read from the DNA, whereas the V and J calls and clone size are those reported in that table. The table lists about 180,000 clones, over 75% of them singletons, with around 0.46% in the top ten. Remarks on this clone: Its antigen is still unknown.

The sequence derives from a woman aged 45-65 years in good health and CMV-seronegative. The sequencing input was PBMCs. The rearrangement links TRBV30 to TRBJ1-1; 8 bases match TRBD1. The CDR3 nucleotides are TGTGCCTGGAGCCGGGGACAGGACACTGAAGCTTTCTTT. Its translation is CAWSRGQDTEAFF. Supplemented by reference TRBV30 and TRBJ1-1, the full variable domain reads SQTIHQWPATLVQPVGSPLSLECTVEGTSNPNLYWYRQAAGRGLQLLFYSVGIGQISSEVPQNLSASRPQDRQFILSSKKLLLSDSGFYLCAWSRGQDTEAFFGQGTRLTVV.